The 8 T cell receptor beta chains listed next were all sequenced from one sample in a study of blood T cell repertoires in COVID-19. Clones were sequenced by immunoSEQ multiplex PCR, and TCRdb holds only the in-frame ones, with some missing. This repertoire shows 75,000 to 95,000 clones, more than 75% found once; its top ten account for 27%. Input material: peripheral blood. These receptors came from a human donor in a cohort sampled during active COVID-19.

This chain links TRBV5-4 with TRBJ2-2; no definite D call. CDR1 is SGHNT and CDR2 is YYREEE in the germline V gene (reference sequence). This CDR3 is 13 amino acids long. Trimming removed 2 bases at V and 4 bases at J, with 6 bases between. CDR3 nucleotide sequence: TGTGCCAGCAGCTTCGGAGCCACCGGGGAGCTGTTTTTT. Its protein is CASSFGATGELFF.

The V call is TRBV5-4, the J call TRBJ2-3, with D perhaps TRBD2 (5 bases). V shed 4 bases and J shed 5 bases, with 17 bases lying between them. Germline V gene sequence: CDR1 SGHNT, CDR2 YYREEE (reference sequence). This CDR3 spans 15 amino acids. The CDR3 here is CASSLERTRGDTQYF. The DNA of the CDR3 is TGTGCCAGCAGCCTTGAGCGGACCCGCGGAGATACGCAGTATTTT.

The rearrangement uses TRBV7-9 and TRBJ1-5, with D possibly matching TRBD1 (6 bases). CDR1 and CDR2 from the germline V gene are SEHNR and FQNEAQ (reference sequence). The CDR3 is 18 residues long. V dropped 5 bases and J dropped 0 bases, with 20 bases sitting between them. In DNA form, the CDR3 reads TGTGCCAGCAGCCGGGGGGCGGGTGGATCGTATAGCAATCAGCCCCAGCATTTT. Translating gives CASSRGAGGSYSNQPQHF. The variable domain in full, with the rest retrieved from reference TRBV7-9 and TRBJ1-5, is DTGVSQNPRHKITKRGQNVTFRCDPISEHNRLYWYRQTLGQGPEFLTYFQNEAQLEKSRLLSDRFSAERPKGSFSTLEIQRTEQGDSAMYLCASSRGAGGSYSNQPQHFGDGTRLSIL.

This sequence joins TRBV15 and TRBJ2-7; D unclear. This CDR3 has 15 residues. Germline assignment: CDR1 LNHNV and CDR2 YYDKDF (reference sequence). Between the trimmed V and J ends, which lost 4 bases and 9 bases, there was a span of 22 bases. DNA of the CDR3: TGTGCCACCAGCACCGACCTGGGCTCCTACGAGCTGCAGTACTTC. As protein: CATSTDLGSYELQYF.

The rearrangement links TRBV4-1 to TRBJ2-1, with 7 bases fitting TRBD1. The CDR3 extends over 16 amino acids. Germline CDR1 reads MGHRA; CDR2 reads YSYEKL. Trimming removed 1 base from V and 6 bases from J; junction bases left unmatched: 9. CDR3 sequence reads: CASSQVRGGAGNEQFF. The DNA for the CDR3 is TGCGCCAGCAGCCAAGTCCGAGGGGGCGCAGGCAATGAGCAGTTCTTC.

V usage is TRBV15 and J usage is TRBJ2-1; 10 bases are shared with TRBD2. Germline V gene sequence: CDR1 LNHNV, CDR2 YYDKDF (reference sequence). V lost 7 bases, J lost 7 bases, and 10 bases stayed unmatched. This CDR3 contains 15 residues. This chain's CDR3 is CATIASLAGRNEQFF. The CDR3 DNA reads as TGTGCCACCATCGCATCACTAGCGGGGAGGAATGAGCAGTTCTTC.

This chain links TRBV7-9 with TRBJ2-3; perhaps TRBD2 as D (7 bases). The CDR3 is 15 amino acids. Trimming took 8 bases from V and 0 from J, leaving 15 bases between them. Germline V gene data show CDR1 as SEHNR and CDR2 as FQNEAQ (reference sequence). CDR3 nucleotides: TGTGCCAGCCTAAGGGGGGGTTCGAGCACAGATACGCAGTATTTT. This gives the protein CASLRGGSSTDTQYF.

This chain uses TRBV5-1 with TRBJ2-5; D is uncertain. Trimming cost V 0 bases and J 5 bases, with 8 bases left between them. Per the germline V gene, CDR1 is SGHRS and CDR2 is YFSETQ. There are 13 residues in the CDR3. DNA of the CDR3: TGCGCCAGCAGCTTGGCGCGTAAGGAGACCCAGTACTTC. Translation gives CASSLARKETQYF.